A single sample gave rise to the 21 T cell receptor beta chains below, sequenced in a study of OX40 agonist ivuxolimab in advanced cancers. Only in-frame clones appear in the TCRdb table, and some are missing; sequencing was by immunoSEQ multiplex PCR. Altogether some 77,000 clones are present, about 90% being singletons, with the ten largest covering more than 1.5%. The specimen was CD4+ or CD8+ T cells sorted from blood, collected in a trial of the OX40 agonist ivuxolimab. These receptors were taken from an adult with an advanced solid tumor such as melanoma, head and neck, liver or kidney cancer.

V and J are TRBV28 and TRBJ2-1; D gene uncertain. Trimming stripped 5 bases from V and 9 bases from J, with 14 bases between. This CDR3 contains 13 residues. Germline CDR1 MDHEN, CDR2 SYDVKM. In DNA, the CDR3 is TGTGCCAGCAGTCCTCCGACTGTCCCTGAGCAGTTCTTC. This translates into CASSPPTVPEQFF. Together with reference TRBV28 and TRBJ2-1, the CDR3 gives the full variable domain: DVKVTQSSRYLVKRTGEKVFLECVQDMDHENMFWYRQDPGLGLRLIYFSYDVKMKEKGDIPEGYSVSREKKERFSLILESASTNQTSMYLCASSPPTVPEQFFGPGTRLTVL.

The chain combines TRBV28 with TRBJ1-2; 11 nucleotides match TRBD1. Losses at the gene ends were 8 bases for V and 4 bases for J; bases not matched to a gene: 12. Germline V gene data show CDR1 as MDHEN and CDR2 as SYDVKM. The CDR3 sequence is 16 residues long. The CDR3 sequence is CASGSGQGARGYGYTF. The CDR3 coding sequence is TGTGCCAGCGGTTCCGGACAGGGGGCCCGAGGCTATGGCTACACCTTC.

The chain employs TRBV5-6 and TRBJ2-5; TRBD1 or TRBD2 may be the D gene (6 bases each). The germline V and J ends were trimmed by 2 bases and 2 bases, with 10 bases remaining between them. The CDR3 contains 14 residues. Germline lookup yields CDR1 SGHDT and CDR2 YYEEEE. The CDR3 sequence is CASSFQGRQETQYF. CDR3 nucleotide sequence: TGTGCCAGCAGCTTCCAGGGGAGGCAAGAGACCCAGTACTTC.

A single count supports this clone. The V call is TRBV6-5, the J call TRBJ2-2; D ambiguous. The CDR3 runs 14 residues. The V and J ends lost 0 bases and 3 bases respectively, with 5 bases between them. Germline V gene sequence: CDR1 MNHEY, CDR2 SVGAGI. CDR3 DNA sequence: TGTGCCAGCAGTTACTCCCCCGACACCGGGGAGCTGTTTTTT. Amino acid sequence: CASSYSPDTGELFF.

The chain combines TRBV10-3 with TRBJ2-1, with 12 positions matching TRBD2. The junction had 3 bases not matched to a gene; V was cut back by 6 bases and J by 6 bases. CDR3 size: 14 residues. From germline, CDR1 is ENHRY and CDR2 SYGVKD. The CDR3 region is CAIRWTSGANEQFF. CDR3 nucleotide sequence: TGTGCCATCAGGTGGACTAGCGGGGCCAATGAGCAGTTCTTC.

V gene TRBV28 combines with J gene TRBJ2-1, with TRBD1 matching 7 bases. Germline lookup yields CDR1 MDHEN and CDR2 SYDVKM. Trimming removed 7 bases from V and 13 bases from J; junction bases left unmatched: 10. The CDR3 totals 12 residues. CDR3 sequence reads: CASTPGGQNQFF. The CDR3 coding sequence is TGTGCCAGCACCCCTGGGGGACAGAATCAGTTCTTC.

The V gene is TRBV28, the J gene TRBJ1-2; D gene unclear. In germline, CDR1 is MDHEN, CDR2 SYDVKM. CDR3 length equals 16 residues. Trimming cost V 6 bases and J 5 bases, with 22 bases left between them. CDR3 sequence: CASRLRVGGGEYGYTF. CDR3 DNA: TGTGCCAGCAGATTGAGGGTTGGTGGTGGAGAGTATGGCTACACCTTC.

This chain joins TRBV4-1 and TRBJ1-4; D is perhaps TRBD1 (5 bases). The CDR3 loop spans 15 amino acids. CDR1 and CDR2 from the germline V gene are MGHRA and YSYEKL. Trimming removed 1 base at V and 4 bases at J, with 10 bases between. DNA for the CDR3: TGCGCCAGCAGCCAAGGGGGCGGGGTTAATGAAAAACTGTTTTTT. Translating it yields CASSQGGGVNEKLFF.

The V and J genes are TRBV5-1 and TRBJ1-2; D ambiguous. This CDR3 comprises 11 residues. V lost 3 bases and J lost 7, with 7 bases in between. The V gene's germline CDR1 is SGHRS and CDR2 YFSETQ. CDR3 amino acids: CASSYGFGYTF. The DNA of the CDR3 is TGCGCCAGCAGCTACGGGTTTGGCTACACCTTC.

The chain uses TRBV6-5 and TRBJ2-7; 14 bases agree with TRBD2. The CDR3 is 15 residues long. Germline assignment: CDR1 MNHEY and CDR2 SVGAGI. The J segment lost 7 bases and the V segment lost 0 bases, leaving 2 bases of the junction unmatched. CDR3 coding DNA: TGTGCCAGCAGTTACTCGGGACTAGCGGGAGATGAGCAGTACTTC. It translates to CASSYSGLAGDEQYF.

CDR3: CASSYSQRGYNEQFF. As DNA, the CDR3 is TGTGCCAGCAGTTATAGCCAGCGGGGATACAATGAGCAGTTCTTC. The chain combines TRBV6-5 with TRBJ2-1; 7 bases line up with TRBD2. Per germline, CDR1 MNHEY and CDR2 SVGAGI. CDR3 length: 15 residues. V lost 3 bases, J lost 4 bases, and 6 bases stayed unmatched.

This clone appeared once. The chain has TRBV28 and TRBJ2-7, with 7 bases fitting TRBD2. Germline CDR1 and CDR2: MDHEN and SYDVKM. The CDR3 extends over 13 amino acids. V lost 7 bases to trimming and J lost 3 bases; unmatched junction nucleotides: 6. The CDR3 DNA sequence: TGTGCCAGCACCTGGGACTACGACTACGAGCAGTACTTC. Its protein product is CASTWDYDYEQYF.

CDR3 loop: CSVDRGQGRGETQYF. Here the CDR3 DNA reads TGCAGCGTTGATCGGGGACAGGGGCGAGGGGAGACCCAGTACTTC. The chain is built from TRBV29-1 and TRBJ2-5; TRBD1 agrees at 10 bases. The CDR3 extends over 15 amino acids. Germline trimming cut 3 bases from V and 5 bases from J; bases unmatched to any gene: 9. Per the germline V gene, CDR1 is SQVTM and CDR2 is ANQGSEA. The full variable domain, its missing parts supplied by reference TRBV29-1 and TRBJ2-5, is SAVISQKPSRDICQRGTSLTIQCQVDSQVTMMFWYRQQPGQSLTLIATANQGSEATYESGFVIDKFPISRPNLTFSTLTVSNMSPEDSSIYLCSVDRGQGRGETQYFGPGTRLLVL.

The rearrangement links TRBV27 to TRBJ2-1, with 8 bases that match TRBD2. The germline V gene encodes CDR1 MNHEY and CDR2 SMNVEV (reference sequence). After removal of 6 bases from V and 0 bases from J, the junction contained 1 base not matched to a gene. The CDR3 spans 14 residues. In DNA, the CDR3 is TGTGCCAGCAGCCTAGCGGGCTCCTACAATGAGCAGTTCTTC. It yields the protein CASSLAGSYNEQFF.

This chain joins TRBV11-3 and TRBJ2-2; D unclear. The CDR3 is 13 residues long. Germline V gene data show CDR1 as SGHNT and CDR2 as YENEEA. Trimming shortened V by 5 bases and J by 5 bases, and 9 bases separated the two germline ends. CDR3 sequence reads: CASSPSQTGELFF. CDR3 nucleotide sequence: TGTGCCAGCAGCCCGAGCCAGACCGGGGAGCTGTTTTTT.

This clone was picked up a small number of times. The V call is TRBV4-1, the J call TRBJ1-2; D not resolved. The CDR3 totals 15 residues. V lost 1 base, J lost 4 bases, and 13 bases lay in between. Per the germline V gene, CDR1 is MGHRA and CDR2 is YSYEKL. CDR3 DNA: TGCGCCAGCAGCCAAGTGGACCCCACCACCTATGGCTACACCTTC. It is translated as CASSQVDPTTYGYTF.

This chain connects TRBV25-1 to TRBJ2-5; D call uncertain. The V end was cut by 0 bases, the J end by 6 bases, with 14 bases between. CDR3 length: 15 residues. The germline V gene encodes CDR1 MGHDK and CDR2 SYGVNS. The CDR3 spells CASSEYRTGVKTQYF. CDR3 in DNA: TGTGCCAGCAGTGAATACCGGACGGGTGTGAAGACCCAGTACTTC.

The rearrangement joins TRBV15 to TRBJ2-3; no reliable D call. Germline V gene lookup returns CDR1 LNHNV and CDR2 YYDKDF (reference sequence). This CDR3 has 13 residues. With 3 bases removed from V and 3 bases from J, the gap between germline ends came to 7 bases. CDR3 DNA sequence: TGTGCCACCAGCAGTAGATCTACAGATACGCAGTATTTT. This codes for CATSSRSTDTQYF.

V usage is TRBV7-8 and J usage is TRBJ1-2; no clear D. Per germline, CDR1 SGHVS and CDR2 FQNEAQ. This CDR3 has 13 amino acids. The V end lost 6 bases, the J end lost 3 bases, and 11 bases lay between the germline ends. For the CDR3, the DNA is TGTGCCAGCAGTCCCGACGGAGACTATGGCTACACCTTC. Its protein is CASSPDGDYGYTF.

The rearrangement uses TRBV15 and TRBJ2-2; D unclear. In germline, CDR1 is LNHNV, CDR2 YYDKDF (reference sequence). Trimming removed 0 bases from V and 4 bases from J, with 6 bases in between. The length of the CDR3 is 14 residues. In DNA form, the CDR3 reads TGTGCCACCAGCAGAGACAGGAGCACCGGGGAGCTGTTTTTT. As protein: CATSRDRSTGELFF.

This clone was detected once. The rearrangement uses TRBV11-3 and TRBJ2-2; D perhaps matches TRBD1 (6 bases). CDR3 length equals 15 residues. Germline V CDR1 and CDR2: SGHNT, YENEEA. The V end was cut by 1 base, the J end by 7 bases, with 13 bases between. CDR3 protein: CASSLGGTLDGELFF. The CDR3 nucleotides read TGTGCCAGCAGCTTAGGGGGGACACTCGACGGGGAGCTGTTTTTT.